This TCR beta chain appears in the sequencing data of a study of T cell changes during pregnancy in multiple sclerosis. Generated by immunoSEQ multiplex PCR, the TCRdb table keeps only in-frame clones and is missing some. The profile shows just under 20,000 clones, roughly nine tenths of them singletons. The CDR3 loop spans 15 amino acids. Germline V gene sequence: CDR1 GTSNPN, CDR2 SVGIG (reference sequence). Trimming pared 6 bases from V and 0 bases from J, leaving 18 bases between. The sequencing here drew on CD8+ T cells from peripheral blood mononuclear cells, taken in the second trimester of pregnancy. This chain links TRBV30 with TRBJ2-7, with D possibly matching TRBD2 (7 bases). The clonotype comes from a female donor in good health, enrolled as a control in a pregnancy study. CDR3 sequence (DNA): TGTGCCTGCACGAGGGGGGGTTCGAGCTCCTACGAGCAGTACTTC. Protein sequence: CACTRGGSSSYEQYF.